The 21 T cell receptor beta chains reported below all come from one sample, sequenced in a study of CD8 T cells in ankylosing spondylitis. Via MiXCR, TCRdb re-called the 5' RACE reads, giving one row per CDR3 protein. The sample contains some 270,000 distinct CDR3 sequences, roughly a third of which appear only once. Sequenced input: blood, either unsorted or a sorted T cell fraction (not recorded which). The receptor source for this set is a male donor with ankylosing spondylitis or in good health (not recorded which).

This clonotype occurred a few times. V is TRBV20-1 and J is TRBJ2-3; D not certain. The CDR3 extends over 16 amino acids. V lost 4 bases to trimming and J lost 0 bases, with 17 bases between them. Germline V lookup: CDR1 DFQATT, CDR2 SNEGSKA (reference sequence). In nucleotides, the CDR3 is TGCAGTGCTATCCCCCACTACTCCTCTAGCACAGATACGCAGTATTTT. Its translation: CSAIPHYSSSTDTQYF.

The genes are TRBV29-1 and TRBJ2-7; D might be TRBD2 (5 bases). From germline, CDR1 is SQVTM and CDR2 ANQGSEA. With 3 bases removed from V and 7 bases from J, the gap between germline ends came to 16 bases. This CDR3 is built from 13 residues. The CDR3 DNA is TGCAGCGTTGAGGGAAGTTCCGGGGATGAGCAGTACTTC. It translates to CSVEGSSGDEQYF.

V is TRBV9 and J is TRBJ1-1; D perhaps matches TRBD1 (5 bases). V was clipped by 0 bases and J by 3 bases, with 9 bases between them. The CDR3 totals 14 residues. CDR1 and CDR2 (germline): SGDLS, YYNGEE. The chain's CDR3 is CASSVGGSDTEAFF. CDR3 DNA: TGTGCCAGCAGCGTAGGGGGGTCGGACACTGAAGCTTTCTTT.

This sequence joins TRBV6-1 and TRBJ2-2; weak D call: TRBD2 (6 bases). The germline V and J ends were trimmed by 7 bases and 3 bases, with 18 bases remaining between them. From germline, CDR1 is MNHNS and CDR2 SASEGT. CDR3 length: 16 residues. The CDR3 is CASTRGTGTYTGELFF. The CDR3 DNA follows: TGTGCCAGCACTCGGGGGACCGGGACCTACACCGGGGAGCTGTTTTTT.

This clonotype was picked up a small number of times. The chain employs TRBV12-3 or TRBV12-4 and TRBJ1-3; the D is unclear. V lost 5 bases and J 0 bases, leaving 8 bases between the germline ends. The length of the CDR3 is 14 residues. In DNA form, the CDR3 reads TGTGCCAGCAGTGTGGATTACTCTGGAAACACCATATATTTT. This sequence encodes CASSVDYSGNTIYF.

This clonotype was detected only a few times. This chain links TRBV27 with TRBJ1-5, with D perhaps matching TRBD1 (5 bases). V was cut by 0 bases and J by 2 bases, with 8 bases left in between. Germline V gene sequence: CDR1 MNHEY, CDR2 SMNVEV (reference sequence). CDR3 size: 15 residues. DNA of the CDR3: TGTGCCAGCAGTTTATCAGGGGTTGGCAATCAGCCCCAGCATTTT. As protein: CASSLSGVGNQPQHF.

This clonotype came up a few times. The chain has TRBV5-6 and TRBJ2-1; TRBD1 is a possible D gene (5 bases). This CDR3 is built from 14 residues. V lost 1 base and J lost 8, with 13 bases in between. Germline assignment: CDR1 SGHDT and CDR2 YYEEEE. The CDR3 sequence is CASSLRAGPDEQFF. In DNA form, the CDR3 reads TGTGCCAGCAGCTTGAGGGCAGGGCCCGATGAGCAGTTCTTC.

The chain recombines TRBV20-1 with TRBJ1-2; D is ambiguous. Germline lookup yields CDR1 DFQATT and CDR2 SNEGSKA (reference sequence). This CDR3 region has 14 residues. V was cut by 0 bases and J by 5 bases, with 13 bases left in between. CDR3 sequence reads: CSARDRSALYGYTF. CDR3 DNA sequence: TGCAGTGCTAGAGATCGGTCAGCTCTTTATGGCTACACCTTC.

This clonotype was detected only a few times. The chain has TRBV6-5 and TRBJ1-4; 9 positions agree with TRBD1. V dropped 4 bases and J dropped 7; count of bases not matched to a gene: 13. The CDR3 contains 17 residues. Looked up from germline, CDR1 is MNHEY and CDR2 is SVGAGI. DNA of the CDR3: TGTGCCAGCAGTTTTCTACCCACAGGGGGCGCGGGTGAAAAACTGTTTTTT. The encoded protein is CASSFLPTGGAGEKLFF.

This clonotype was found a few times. The CDR3 is CASSLNRLYEQYF. The CDR3 DNA sequence: TGTGCCAGCAGTTTGAACAGACTTTACGAGCAGTACTTC. J is TRBJ2-7 and V is TRBV12-3 or TRBV12-4; D not certain. Between the trimmed V and J ends, which lost 3 bases and 4 bases, there was a span of 10 bases. The CDR3 loop spans 13 amino acids.

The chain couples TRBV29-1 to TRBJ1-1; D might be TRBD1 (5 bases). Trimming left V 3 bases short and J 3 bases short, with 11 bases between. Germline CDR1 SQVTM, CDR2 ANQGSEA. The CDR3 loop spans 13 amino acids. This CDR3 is CSVEKRGDTEAFF. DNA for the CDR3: TGCAGCGTTGAGAAAAGAGGGGACACTGAAGCTTTCTTT.

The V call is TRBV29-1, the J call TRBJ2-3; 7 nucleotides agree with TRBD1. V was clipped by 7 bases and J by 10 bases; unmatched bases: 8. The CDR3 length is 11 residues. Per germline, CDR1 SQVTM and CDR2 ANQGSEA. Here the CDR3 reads CSAALGGAQYF. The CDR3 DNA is TGCAGCGCCGCCTTAGGGGGCGCGCAGTATTTT.

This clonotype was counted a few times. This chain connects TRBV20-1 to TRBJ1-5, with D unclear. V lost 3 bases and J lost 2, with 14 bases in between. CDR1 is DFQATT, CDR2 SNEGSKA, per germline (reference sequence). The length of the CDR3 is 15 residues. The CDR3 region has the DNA TGCAGTGCTAGTGAGCGGGCCCGGGGCAATCAGCCCCAGCATTTT. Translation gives CSASERARGNQPQHF.

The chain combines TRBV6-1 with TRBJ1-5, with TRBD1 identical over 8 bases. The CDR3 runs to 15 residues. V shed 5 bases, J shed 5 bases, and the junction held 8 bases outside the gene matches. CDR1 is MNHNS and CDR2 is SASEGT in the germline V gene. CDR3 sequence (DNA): TGTGCCAGCAGTCCCCGGACAGGGTTTGATCAGCCCCAGCATTTT. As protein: CASSPRTGFDQPQHF.

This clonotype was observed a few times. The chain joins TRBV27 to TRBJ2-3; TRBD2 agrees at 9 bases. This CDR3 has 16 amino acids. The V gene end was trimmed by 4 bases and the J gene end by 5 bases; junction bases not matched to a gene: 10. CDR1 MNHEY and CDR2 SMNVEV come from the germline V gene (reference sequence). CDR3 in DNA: TGTGCCAGCAGTTACGCGACTAGCGGAGGTGGAGATACGCAGTATTTT. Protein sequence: CASSYATSGGGDTQYF.

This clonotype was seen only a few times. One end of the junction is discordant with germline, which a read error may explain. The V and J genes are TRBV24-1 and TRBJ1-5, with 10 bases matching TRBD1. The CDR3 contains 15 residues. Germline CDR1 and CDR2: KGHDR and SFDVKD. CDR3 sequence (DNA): TGTGCCACCAGTGAGGGACAGGGGTTGGATCAGCCCCAACATTTT. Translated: CATSEGQGLDQPQHF.

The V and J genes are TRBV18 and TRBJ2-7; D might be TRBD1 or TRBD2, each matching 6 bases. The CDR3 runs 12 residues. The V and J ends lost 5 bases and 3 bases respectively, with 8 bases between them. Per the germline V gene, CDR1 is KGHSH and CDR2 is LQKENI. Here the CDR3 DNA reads TGTGCCAGCTCAGAGGGGGGCTACGAGCAGTACTTC. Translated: CASSEGGYEQYF.

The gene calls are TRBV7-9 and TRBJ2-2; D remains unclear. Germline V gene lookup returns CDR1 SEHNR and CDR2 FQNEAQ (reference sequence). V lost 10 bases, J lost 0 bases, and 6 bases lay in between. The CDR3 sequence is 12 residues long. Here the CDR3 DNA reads TGTGCCAAGCTATCGAACACCGGGGAGCTGTTTTTT. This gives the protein CAKLSNTGELFF.

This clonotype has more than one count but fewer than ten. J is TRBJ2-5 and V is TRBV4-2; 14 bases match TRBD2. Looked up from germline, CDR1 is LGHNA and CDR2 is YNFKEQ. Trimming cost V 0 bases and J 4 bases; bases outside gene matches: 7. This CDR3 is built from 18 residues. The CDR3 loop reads CASSQDGTSGGFVETQYF. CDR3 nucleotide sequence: TGTGCCAGCAGCCAAGACGGGACTAGCGGGGGTTTCGTAGAGACCCAGTACTTC.

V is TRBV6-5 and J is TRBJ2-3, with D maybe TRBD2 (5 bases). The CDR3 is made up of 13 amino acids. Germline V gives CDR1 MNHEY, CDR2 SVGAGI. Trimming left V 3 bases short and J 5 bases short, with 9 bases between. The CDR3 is CASSYFREDTQYF. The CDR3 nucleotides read TGTGCCAGCAGTTATTTCCGGGAAGATACGCAGTATTTT.

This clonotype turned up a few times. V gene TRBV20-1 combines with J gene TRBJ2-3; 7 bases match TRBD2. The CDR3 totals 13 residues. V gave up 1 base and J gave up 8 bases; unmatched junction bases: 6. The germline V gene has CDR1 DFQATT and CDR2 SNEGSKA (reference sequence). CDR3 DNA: TGCAGTGCTAGAGCCGGCGGGGGATCTACGCAGTATTTT. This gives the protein CSARAGGGSTQYF.